The rows below give T cell receptor beta chains drawn from one sample of a study of siplizumab effects on memory and regulatory T cells. Data came from immunoSEQ multiplex PCR; TCRdb stores just in-frame clones and leaves some out. The data show 55,000 to 80,000 clones, 79% seen once. The sample taken for sequencing was memory CD4+ T cells sorted from blood. Receptors originate from a human donor in good health. Each CDR3 is given with its conserved first and last residue. Each record gives: clone size, D gene, J gene, V gene, CDR3 protein, CDR3 DNA. The D gene is left open where the match is weak. The size field is filled for only some rows; it gives once, few, many or a size class.

.	TRBD2	TRBJ2-3	TRBV2	CASSEAGRDLQNTQYF	TGTGCCAGCAGTGAAGCCGGGAGGGATCTCCAGAATACGCAGTATTTT
.	TRBD2	TRBJ2-5	TRBV4-1	CASSQDGRGETQYF	TGCGCCAGCAGCCAAGACGGGCGGGGGGAGACCCAGTACTTC
.	.	TRBJ2-3	TRBV5-1	CASSLTRTRTDTQYF	TGCGCCAGCAGCTTGACCCGAACCCGCACAGATACGCAGTATTTT
few	TRBD2	TRBJ2-5	TRBV4-1	CASSQETKVGGAQETQYF	TGCGCCAGCAGCCAAGAGACAAAAGTCGGGGGGGCCCAAGAGACCCAGTACTTC
once	.	TRBJ1-1	TRBV6-5	CASRELTEAFF	TGTGCCAGCAGGGAACTGACTGAAGCTTTCTTT
.	TRBD1	TRBJ1-4	TRBV6-5	CASSRTGNNEKLFF	TGTGCCAGCAGTCGGACAGGGAACAATGAAAAACTGTTTTTT
once	TRBD1	TRBJ2-1	TRBV7-9	CASSLGQGAYNEQFF	TGTGCCAGCAGCTTAGGACAGGGGGCTTACAATGAGCAGTTCTTC
few	TRBD1	TRBJ1-5	TRBV19	CASRSDRGYQPQHF	TGTGCCAGTAGATCGGACAGGGGGTATCAGCCCCAGCATTTT
.	.	TRBJ1-5	TRBV2	CASRGLYYNQPQHF	TGTGCCAGCAGGGGACTTTATTACAATCAGCCCCAGCATTTT
.	.	TRBJ2-3	TRBV21-1	CASSTHLRLAGPRCTDTQYF	TGTGCCAGCAGCACCCACCTTCGACTAGCGGGGCCCCGCTGCACAGATACGCAGTATTTT
.	.	TRBJ2-7	TRBV11-3	CASSLDSRTDYEQYF	TGTGCCAGCAGCTTAGATTCTAGGACAGACTACGAGCAGTACTTC
.	TRBD1	TRBJ2-7	TRBV23-1	CASSHIRTGGEQYF	TGCGCCAGCAGTCACATACGGACAGGGGGTGAGCAGTACTTC
.	TRBD1	TRBJ2-3	TRBV11-2	CASSPRQGLIDTQYF	TGTGCCAGCAGCCCGAGACAGGGTTTAATAGATACGCAGTATTTT
.	.	TRBJ1-1	TRBV6-1	CASIRTDTEAFF	TGTGCCAGCATCCGGACTGACACTGAAGCTTTCTTT
.	TRBD1	TRBJ2-2	TRBV10-3	CATRTGTVANTGELFF	TGTGCCACCCGGACAGGGACCGTCGCGAACACCGGGGAGCTGTTTTTT
.	TRBD2	TRBJ2-5	TRBV4-2	CASSQDFSGGREETQYF	TGTGCCAGCAGCCAAGATTTCAGCGGGGGGCGGGAAGAGACCCAGTACTTC
.	.	TRBJ1-1	TRBV7-9	CASSFDSPNTEAFF	TGTGCCAGCAGTTTCGACAGTCCGAACACTGAAGCTTTCTTT
few	.	TRBJ1-2	TRBV30	CAWSVQDIYLEGGYTF	TGTGCCTGGAGTGTACAGGATATCTACCTCGAGGGGGGCTACACCTTC
.	.	TRBJ2-3	TRBV9	CASSLAWGTDTQYF	TGTGCCAGCAGCTTGGCTTGGGGCACAGATACGCAGTATTTT
.	.	TRBJ2-7	TRBV14	CASSQPFAYEQYF	TGTGCCAGCAGCCAACCCTTTGCCTACGAGCAGTACTTC
few	.	TRBJ1-5	TRBV18	CASSRLGSNQPQHF	TGTGCCAGCTCACGGTTAGGAAGCAATCAGCCCCAGCATTTT
.	.	TRBJ2-6	TRBV4-2	CASSQSDSSGANVLTF	TGTGCCAGCAGCCAATCCGACAGCTCTGGGGCCAACGTCCTGACTTTC
.	TRBD2	TRBJ2-3	TRBV2	CASSALAGSTDTQYF	TGTGCCAGCAGTGCCCTAGCGGGGAGCACAGATACGCAGTATTTT
.	TRBD2	TRBJ2-4	TRBV7-8	CASSLAGGKNIQYF	TGTGCCAGCAGCTTAGCGGGGGGGAAAAACATTCAGTACTTC
.	.	TRBJ1-2	TRBV6-5	CASRTEQLSYGYTF	TGTGCCAGTCGGACAGAACAACTCTCTTATGGCTACACCTTC
.	.	TRBJ2-2	TRBV5-1	CASSLGFSTGELFF	TGCGCCAGCAGCTTGGGTTTCTCCACCGGGGAGCTGTTTTTT
.	TRBD1	TRBJ1-2	TRBV6-5	CASSYLTGTGDGYTF	TGTGCCAGCAGTTACCTTACTGGAACAGGGGATGGCTACACCTTC
.	.	TRBJ2-7	TRBV21-1	CASSKAGVGVGYEQYF	TGTGCCAGCAGCAAAGCCGGGGTAGGAGTTGGCTACGAGCAGTACTTC
.	.	TRBJ2-7	TRBV7-4	CASSLVKTGLEQYF	TGTGCCAGCAGCTTAGTCAAAACAGGGCTCGAGCAGTACTTC
.	.	TRBJ2-3	TRBV19	CASSIQGLRTDTQYF	TGTGCCAGTAGTATACAGGGGTTGCGCACAGATACGCAGTATTTT
few	.	TRBJ1-6	TRBV11-2	CASRRTGYSPLHF	TGTGCCAGCAGACGAACAGGGTATTCACCCCTCCACTTT
.	.	TRBJ1-4	TRBV4-1	CASSWGTNEKLFF	TGCGCCAGCAGCTGGGGGACTAATGAAAAACTGTTTTTT
.	.	TRBJ1-6	TRBV7-9	CASSLDSDNSPLHF	TGTGCCAGCAGCCTCGACAGCGATAATTCACCCCTCCACTTT
.	.	TRBJ2-2	TRBV30	CAWSVHSGELFF	TGTGCCTGGAGTGTACACTCCGGGGAGCTGTTTTTT
.	.	TRBJ2-7	TRBV19	CASSKRDGPYEQYF	TGTGCCAGTAGTAAACGGGACGGGCCCTACGAGCAGTACTTC
few	.	TRBJ1-3	TRBV14	CASSQVAGNTIYF	TGTGCCAGCAGCCAAGTCGCCGGAAACACCATATATTTT
.	.	TRBJ1-2	TRBV7-2	CASSLEHSARGYTF	TGTGCCAGCAGCTTAGAGCATTCTGCGCGAGGCTACACCTTC
.	.	TRBJ1-3	TRBV6-5	CASREAGNTIYF	TGTGCCAGCAGGGAGGCTGGAAACACCATATATTTT
.	.	TRBJ1-4	TRBV20-1	CSMVADEKLFF	TGCAGCATGGTGGCGGATGAAAAACTGTTTTTT
.	.	TRBJ1-5	TRBV6-5	CASRGGNQPQHF	TGTGCCAGCAGAGGGGGGAATCAGCCCCAGCATTTT
.	.	TRBJ2-5	TRBV7-2	CASSPGGQQETQYF	TGTGCCAGCAGCCCGGGGGGCCAACAAGAGACCCAGTACTTC
.	.	TRBJ2-2	TRBV19	CASRSESEMNTGELFF	TGTGCCAGTAGAAGTGAGTCGGAGATGAACACCGGGGAGCTGTTTTTT
.	.	TRBJ1-1	TRBV5-1	CASSLNEVLTEAFF	TGCGCCAGCAGCTTGAACGAGGTTCTCACTGAAGCTTTCTTT
.	.	TRBJ2-7	TRBV6-1	CASSEIGGTYEQYF	TGTGCCAGCAGTGAAATTGGTGGGACCTACGAGCAGTACTTC
.	.	TRBJ1-1	TRBV11-1	CASSLQGYGTEAFF	TGTGCCAGCAGCCTCCAGGGGTATGGGACTGAAGCTTTCTTT
.	TRBD1	TRBJ1-3	TRBV2	CASSAGTAGNTIYF	TGTGCCAGCAGCGCTGGGACAGCTGGAAACACCATATATTTT
.	TRBD1	TRBJ2-1	TRBV7-8	CASSLRTGGIENEQFF	TGTGCCAGCAGCTTGCGGACAGGGGGCATAGAGAATGAGCAGTTCTTC